Following are 30 T cell receptor beta chains from one sample sequenced in a study. TCRdb re-derived calls from the RT-PCR reads in MiXCR, one entry per CDR3 protein. Of approximately 720,000 distinct CDR3 sequences in the sample, about 14% were seen once. Sequenced sample: memory CD4+ T cells from blood. Every receptor here comes from a female donor in good health, serving as a healthy control.

A few counts support this clonotype. The genes are TRBV20-1 and TRBJ2-5; D not certain. CDR3 length: 15 residues. V was trimmed by 0 bases and J by 2 bases, leaving 13 bases between them. Per the germline V gene, CDR1 is DFQATT and CDR2 is SNEGSKA (reference sequence). Here the CDR3 reads CSARELRGVQETQYF. The CDR3 nucleotides read TGCAGTGCTAGAGAGTTAAGAGGAGTACAAGAGACCCAGTACTTC.

This chain connects TRBV25-1 to TRBJ1-2, with TRBD1 as a possible D gene (6 bases). CDR1 and CDR2 from the germline V gene are MGHDK and SYGVNS. V lost 1 base to trimming and J lost 8 bases, with 17 bases between them. The CDR3 sequence is 15 residues long. The CDR3 spells CASSESRRGAGGYTF. In DNA form, the CDR3 reads TGTGCCAGCAGTGAATCAAGGCGGGGGGCCGGAGGCTACACCTTC.

The chain couples TRBV2 to TRBJ2-5; D remains unclear. The CDR3 consists of 14 residues. CDR1 SNHLY and CDR2 FYNNEI come from the germline V gene. V was cut by 5 bases and J by 4 bases, with 14 bases left in between. CDR3 region: CASSIDGPGETQYF. The CDR3 region has the DNA TGTGCCAGCAGTATCGACGGACCCGGAGAGACCCAGTACTTC.

This clonotype showed up many times. The gene calls are TRBV5-1 and TRBJ2-1; no definite D call. The CDR3 loop spans 17 amino acids. CDR1 and CDR2 (germline): SGHRS, YFSETQ. The V gene lost 0 bases and the J gene lost 0 bases, with 13 bases spanning the gap. The CDR3 protein is CASSLGLGSVSYNEQFF. Here the CDR3 DNA reads TGCGCCAGCAGCTTGGGCCTCGGGTCGGTCTCCTACAATGAGCAGTTCTTC.

This clonotype was counted only a few times. The chain links TRBV20-1 to TRBJ2-1; D is unresolved. Germline CDR1 DFQATT, CDR2 SNEGSKA (reference sequence). The ends were cut back, 6 bases at V and 4 bases at J, with 13 bases in the middle. This CDR3 has 13 amino acids. CDR3 in amino acids: CSALKVVYNEQFF. DNA of the CDR3: TGCAGTGCCCTTAAAGTGGTTTACAATGAGCAGTTCTTC.

This clonotype was detected ten times or more. The chain has TRBV6-1 and TRBJ2-3, with a possible D match to TRBD1 (6 bases). The V and J ends lost 8 bases and 2 bases respectively, with 14 bases between them. This CDR3 has 14 amino acids. The germline V gene has CDR1 MNHNS and CDR2 SASEGT. The CDR3: CASEGDRYTDTQYF. The CDR3 DNA follows: TGTGCCAGCGAGGGGGACCGCTACACAGATACGCAGTATTTT.

The chain joins TRBV7-3 to TRBJ2-7; unclear D gene. From germline, CDR1 is SGHTA and CDR2 FQGTGA. V dropped 1 base and J dropped 5 bases, with 15 bases sitting between them. The CDR3 sequence is 15 residues long. CDR3 in DNA: TGTGCCAGCAGCTTAATGGGTCAGGCTGGGGACGAGCAGTACTTC. It is translated as CASSLMGQAGDEQYF.

This chain joins TRBV5-6 and TRBJ2-6; possible D gene TRBD1, 5 bases. The CDR3 totals 17 residues. From germline, CDR1 is SGHDT and CDR2 YYEEEE. V was trimmed by 6 bases and J by 0 bases, leaving 16 bases between them. CDR3 coding DNA: TGTGCCAGCACCTTAGGATTAACAGGCTCTGGGGCCAACGTCCTGACTTTC. Encoded protein: CASTLGLTGSGANVLTF.

This clonotype was seen a few times. The chain carries TRBV5-1 and TRBJ1-4; D unresolved. Germline V gene lookup returns CDR1 SGHRS and CDR2 YFSETQ. The CDR3 covers 16 residues. Trimming removed 0 bases from V and 2 bases from J, with 11 bases in between. The CDR3 loop is CASSLAPSGTNEKLFF. CDR3 DNA: TGCGCCAGCAGCTTGGCCCCGTCTGGGACTAATGAAAAACTGTTTTTT.

The chain uses TRBV7-7 and TRBJ2-7; D gene ambiguous. From germline, CDR1 is SSHAT and CDR2 FNYEAQ (reference sequence). V was pared by 2 bases and J by 0 bases, with 8 bases between. The CDR3 covers 14 residues. The CDR3 region is CASSLTESSYEQYF. The CDR3 DNA reads as TGTGCCAGCAGCTTAACTGAAAGCTCCTACGAGCAGTACTTC. The variable domain in full, with the rest retrieved from reference TRBV7-7 and TRBJ2-7, is GAGVSQSPRYKVTKRGQDVTLRCDPISSHATLYWYQQALGQGPEFLTYFNYEAQPDKSGLPSDRFSAERPEGSISTLTIQRTEQRDSAMYRCASSLTESSYEQYFGPGTRLTVT.

With regard to this clonotype: A read error may be the cause here, since a much bigger clone is one base away. V usage is TRBV20-1 and J usage is TRBJ2-1; TRBD1 matches 10 bases. Per germline, CDR1 DFQATT and CDR2 SNEGSKA (reference sequence). The CDR3 covers 14 residues. The CDR3 DNA sequence: TGCTGTGCCAGAACAAGGACAGGGGGCAATGAGCAGTTCTTC. Amino acids: CCARTRTGGNEQFF.

A remark on this clonotype: A read error may be the cause here, since a much bigger clone is one base away. The V gene is TRBV20-1, the J gene TRBJ2-5; possible D gene TRBD1, 6 bases. Trimming took off 5 bases at V and 5 bases at J, with 12 bases between the two ends. This CDR3 contains 12 residues. The V gene's germline CDR1 is DFQATT and CDR2 SNEGSKA (reference sequence). This CDR3 is CSAGRGTETQYF. DNA for the CDR3: TGCAGTGCTGGAAGGGGGACGGAGACCCAGTACTTC.

This clonotype has ten or more counts. J is TRBJ1-5 and V is TRBV20-1, with no clear D. The CDR3 length is 12 residues. V was shortened by 2 bases and J by 6 bases, with 8 bases between the two germline ends. Germline V gene sequence: CDR1 DFQATT, CDR2 SNEGSKA (reference sequence). CDR3 loop: CSARSGLQPQHF. The DNA for the CDR3 is TGCAGTGCTAGATCCGGGCTTCAGCCCCAGCATTTT.

The chain recombines TRBV6-2 or TRBV6-3 with TRBJ2-7; 7 bases fit TRBD1. The germline CDR1 and CDR2 sequences are MNHEY and SVGEGT. CDR3 size: 14 residues. The V and J ends lost 6 bases and 5 bases, in that order; junction bases with no gene match: 10. The DNA of the CDR3 is TGTGCCAGCAGGGACGACAGGGTAGTCAACGAGCAGTACTTC. This codes for CASRDDRVVNEQYF.

The chain couples TRBV20-1 to TRBJ2-2; D not resolved. This CDR3 spans 13 amino acids. The V and J ends lost 1 base and 4 bases respectively, with 7 bases between them. CDR1 is DFQATT, CDR2 SNEGSKA, per germline (reference sequence). In nucleotides, the CDR3 is TGCAGTGCTAGAGGGATGGGCACCGGGGAGCTGTTTTTT. Protein sequence: CSARGMGTGELFF.

This clonotype occurred a few times. The chain uses TRBV7-2 and TRBJ2-2; 7 bases line up with TRBD2. The germline V gene has CDR1 SGHTA and CDR2 FQGNSA. CDR3 length equals 15 residues. V lost 5 bases and J lost 6; bases outside the gene matches: 9. The DNA for the CDR3 is TGTGCCAGCAGCGCCCGGGACTATTCATCCGGGGAGCTGTTTTTT. Amino acids: CASSARDYSSGELFF. The full variable domain, its missing parts supplied by reference TRBV7-2 and TRBJ2-2, is GAGVSQSPSNKVTEKGKDVELRCDPISGHTALYWYRQSLGQGLEFLIYFQGNSAPDKSGLPSDRFSAERTGGSVSTLTIQRTQQEDSAVYLCASSARDYSSGELFFGEGSRLTVL.

The chain couples TRBV20-1 to TRBJ2-7, with TRBD2 identical over 7 bases. The CDR3 covers 13 residues. Germline V CDR1 and CDR2: DFQATT, SNEGSKA (reference sequence). V lost 4 bases and J lost 3; bases outside the gene matches: 6. In DNA form, the CDR3 reads TGCAGTGCTAATGGGGAGGGGAACTACGAGCAGTACTTC. This encodes CSANGEGNYEQYF.

This clonotype was found many times. The V gene is TRBV6-1, the J gene TRBJ2-2, with D perhaps TRBD1 (6 bases). The germline V gene encodes CDR1 MNHNS and CDR2 SASEGT. The CDR3 extends over 17 amino acids. The V and J ends lost 7 bases and 0 bases respectively, with 18 bases between them. CDR3 in amino acids: CASTRKGDGANTGELFF. The CDR3 nucleotides are TGTGCCAGCACCCGAAAGGGGGACGGGGCGAACACCGGGGAGCTGTTTTTT.

The chain links TRBV4-2 to TRBJ1-1; the D gene is possibly TRBD1 (5 bases). The CDR3 sequence is 14 residues long. CDR1 is LGHNA, CDR2 YNFKEQ, per germline. The ends were cut back, 4 bases at V and 5 bases at J, with 14 bases in the middle. The CDR3 nucleotides are TGTGCCAGCAGCCTCGGGACGGAAGCAACTGAAGCTTTCTTT. The encoded protein is CASSLGTEATEAFF.

The gene calls are TRBV5-1 and TRBJ2-3, with a tentative D call TRBD2 (7 bases). Looked up from germline, CDR1 is SGHRS and CDR2 is YFSETQ. The CDR3 runs 16 residues. The V end was cut by 1 base, the J end by 0 bases, with 12 bases between. The chain's CDR3 is CASSLRTRGSTDTQYF. CDR3 nucleotides: TGCGCCAGCAGCTTGCGGACTAGGGGGAGCACAGATACGCAGTATTTT.

This clonotype was seen at least ten times. This chain links TRBV7-8 with TRBJ2-1; D is tentatively TRBD1 or TRBD2 (5 bases each). The CDR3 loop spans 16 amino acids. Germline V gene lookup returns CDR1 SGHVS and CDR2 FQNEAQ. V was shortened by 2 bases and J by 2 bases, with 13 bases between the two germline ends. Here the CDR3 reads CASSLLRDAAYNEQFF. The CDR3 nucleotides read TGTGCCAGCAGCTTACTCCGGGACGCAGCCTACAATGAGCAGTTCTTC.

This rearrangement joins TRBV5-1 to TRBJ2-1; 9 nucleotides align to TRBD1. In germline, CDR1 is SGHRS, CDR2 YFSETQ. J was trimmed by 6 bases and V by 7 bases; bases with no gene match: 14. The CDR3 is made up of 16 amino acids. The CDR3 spells CASEKSGTGYVNEQFF. In nucleotides, the CDR3 is TGCGCCAGCGAGAAATCCGGGACAGGGTATGTCAATGAGCAGTTCTTC.

This clonotype was picked up a small number of times. The chain uses TRBV5-1 and TRBJ1-1; 9 bases fit TRBD1. The length of the CDR3 is 15 residues. Losses at the gene ends were 4 bases for V and 5 bases for J; bases not matched to a gene: 9. From germline, CDR1 is SGHRS and CDR2 YFSETQ. The CDR3 is CASSTRDRVLTEAFF. The CDR3 DNA reads as TGCGCCAGCAGCACCCGGGACAGGGTTCTGACTGAAGCTTTCTTT.

The table lists this clonotype with a few counts. The gene calls are TRBV27 and TRBJ2-4; D is unclear. Between the trimmed V and J ends, which lost 3 bases and 5 bases, there was a span of 8 bases. The CDR3 has 13 residues. Germline V gene sequence: CDR1 MNHEY, CDR2 SMNVEV (reference sequence). DNA for the CDR3: TGTGCCAGCAGTTTGAATGCCCAAAACATTCAGTACTTC. Translation gives CASSLNAQNIQYF.

The chain combines TRBV6-5 with TRBJ1-1; D is undetermined. Between the trimmed V and J ends, which lost 5 bases and 4 bases, there was a span of 17 bases. Germline V gene lookup returns CDR1 MNHEY and CDR2 SVGAGI. The CDR3 consists of 15 residues. The CDR3 coding sequence is TGTGCCAGCAGTGCGGGGAGGTTCGGTTTCACTGAAGCTTTCTTT. This translates into CASSAGRFGFTEAFF.

The chain carries TRBV20-1 and TRBJ1-6; D is possibly TRBD1 (6 bases). This CDR3 is 14 amino acids long. Germline CDR1 reads DFQATT; CDR2 reads SNEGSKA (reference sequence). Deletions cut 1 base from V and 8 bases from J, with 12 bases between. CDR3 loop: CSARGWTDYSPLHF. For the CDR3, the DNA is TGCAGTGCTAGAGGGTGGACAGACTATTCACCCCTCCACTTT.

This clonotype was recorded many times. CDR3 in amino acids: CASSAYTGTASYEQYF. The DNA of the CDR3 is TGTGCCAGCAGTGCCTATACCGGGACAGCCTCCTACGAGCAGTACTTC. V and J are TRBV6-2 or TRBV6-3 and TRBJ2-7; TRBD1 aligns across 7 bases. V shed 5 bases and J 0 bases; nucleotides not matched to a gene: 10. The CDR3 spans 16 residues. Germline CDR1 MNHEY, CDR2 SVGEGT.

This clonotype was found many times. V is TRBV29-1 and J is TRBJ2-1; TRBD2 matches 8 bases. The CDR3 sequence is 14 residues long. V lost 8 bases, J lost 8 bases, and 14 bases stayed unmatched. From germline, CDR1 is SQVTM and CDR2 ANQGSEA. CDR3 in DNA: TGCAGCCTTTCCGCTGGCGGGAGGTATGATGAGCAGTTCTTC. Protein product: CSLSAGGRYDEQFF.

The chain joins TRBV18 to TRBJ2-6; D unclear. The CDR3 sequence is 16 residues long. Per the germline V gene, CDR1 is KGHSH and CDR2 is LQKENI. The germline V and J ends were trimmed by 0 bases and 0 bases, with 6 bases remaining between them. CDR3 DNA sequence: TGTGCCAGCTCACCACCTAACCTCTCTGGGGCCAACGTCCTGACTTTC. The encoded protein is CASSPPNLSGANVLTF.

The chain is built from TRBV25-1 and TRBJ1-1; D is possibly TRBD1 (6 bases). This CDR3 region has 13 residues. V dropped 7 bases and J dropped 4 bases, with 13 bases sitting between them. The germline gives CDR1 MGHDK, CDR2 SYGVNS. The CDR3: CASKGQGGTEAFF. CDR3 bases: TGTGCCAGCAAGGGCCAAGGGGGCACTGAAGCTTTCTTT. Combining the CDR3 with reference TRBV25-1 and TRBJ1-1 gives the whole variable domain EADIYQTPRYLVIGTGKKITLECSQTMGHDKMYWYQQDPGMELHLIHYSYGVNSTEKGDLSSESTVSRIRTEHFPLTLESARPSHTSQYLCASKGQGGTEAFFGQGTRLTVV.